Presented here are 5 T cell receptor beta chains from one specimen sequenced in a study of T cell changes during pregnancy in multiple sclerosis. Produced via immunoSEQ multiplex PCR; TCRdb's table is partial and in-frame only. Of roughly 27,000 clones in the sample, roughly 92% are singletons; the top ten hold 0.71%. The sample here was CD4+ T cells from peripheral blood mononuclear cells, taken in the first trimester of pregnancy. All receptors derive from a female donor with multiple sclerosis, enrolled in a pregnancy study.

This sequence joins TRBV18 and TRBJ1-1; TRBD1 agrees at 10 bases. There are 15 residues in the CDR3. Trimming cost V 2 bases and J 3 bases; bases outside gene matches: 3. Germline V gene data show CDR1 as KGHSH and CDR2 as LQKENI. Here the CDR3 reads CASSPGTGDYTEAFF. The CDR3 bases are TGTGCCAGCTCACCAGGGACAGGGGATTACACTGAAGCTTTCTTT.

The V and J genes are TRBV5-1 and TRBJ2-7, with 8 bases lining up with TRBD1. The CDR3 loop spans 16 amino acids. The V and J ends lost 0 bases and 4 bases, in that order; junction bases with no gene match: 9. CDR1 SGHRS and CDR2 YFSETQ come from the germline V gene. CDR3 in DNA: TGCGCCAGCAGCTTGGCCGGGGGAGACAGGGGTTACGAGCAGTACTTC. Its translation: CASSLAGGDRGYEQYF.

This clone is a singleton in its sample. CDR3 DNA: TGTGCCAGCAGCCGCATCTTCTACAGGGGCAACAATCAGCCCCAGCATTTT. It codes for CASSRIFYRGNNQPQHF. This chain joins TRBV28 and TRBJ1-5, with 7 bases lining up with TRBD1. Germline trimming cut 6 bases from V and 3 bases from J; bases unmatched to any gene: 14. Per germline, CDR1 MDHEN and CDR2 SYDVKM. The CDR3 length is 17 residues.

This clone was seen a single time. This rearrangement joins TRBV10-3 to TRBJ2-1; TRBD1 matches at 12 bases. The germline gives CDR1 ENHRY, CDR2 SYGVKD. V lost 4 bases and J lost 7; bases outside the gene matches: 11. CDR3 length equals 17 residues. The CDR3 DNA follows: TGTGCCATCAGTGTTTCGACCGGGACAGGGGGCGGGAATGAGCAGTTCTTC. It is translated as CAISVSTGTGGGNEQFF.

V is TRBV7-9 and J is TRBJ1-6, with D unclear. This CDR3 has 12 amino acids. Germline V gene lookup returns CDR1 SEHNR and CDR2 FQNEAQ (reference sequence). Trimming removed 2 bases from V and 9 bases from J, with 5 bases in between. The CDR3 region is CASSLSGSPLHF. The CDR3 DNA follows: TGTGCCAGCAGCTTATCGGGTTCACCCCTCCACTTT. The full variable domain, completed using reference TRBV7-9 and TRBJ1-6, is DTGVSQNPRHKITKRGQNVTFRCDPISEHNRLYWYRQTLGQGPEFLTYFQNEAQLEKSRLLSDRFSAERPKGSFSTLEIQRTEQGDSAMYLCASSLSGSPLHFGNGTRLTVT.